This TCR beta chain was observed in a study of neoadjuvant anti-PD-1 for oral cavity cancer. Across the study: Nivolumab at 3 mg/kg was mostly given biweekly, three to four doses, pre-surgery. Non-progressing patients received a fourth nivolumab dose near day 43, then surgery on days 50-56.

V trimming: 4 bases; J trimming: 5 bases; junction bases outside the gene matches: 10. There are 15 residues in the CDR3. In germline, CDR1 is MNHEY, CDR2 SMNVEV (reference sequence). Time point in this sample: after neoadjuvant nivolumab, at surgical resection. Patients were newly diagnosed with stage II-IVA oral cavity squamous cell carcinoma without prior systemic or radiation treatment. Clones were read by immunoSEQ multiplex PCR, and TCRdb kept only the in-frame ones, dropping some. The top ten hold 2.5% to 3% of the sample, which has thousands of clones, around 70% seen once. Study results and caveats: With three patients per group, TCR findings need larger cohorts.

Remarks on this clone: Its antigen is unidentified.

The sequence was collected from a person aged 40 to 85 with oral cavity squamous cell carcinoma. The V and J genes are TRBV27 and TRBJ2-7, with 8 bases matching TRBD1. The source material was PBMCs, sampled after nivolumab (anti-PD-1) treatment. CDR3 nucleotide sequence: TGTGCCAGCAGTTCCCAGGGGGCCCCCTACGACGAGCAGTACTTC. Translation: CASSSQGAPYDEQYF.